The sequence of this TCR beta chain was determined in a study of T cells in Graves' hyperthyroidism and ophthalmopathy. Study overall: At initial diagnosis, before any treatment had begun, peripheral blood was obtained.

Study-level results: Stable hyperthyroidism and ophthalmopathy were separated using 13 V-J signatures.

Diagnosing involved the use of clinical symptoms, serum thyroxine and TRAb, thyroid ultrasound and orbital computed tomography. PBMCs were obtained from 9 to 10 ml fresh peripheral blood. This CDR3 comprises 14 residues. V was cut by 3 bases and J by 2 bases, with 10 bases left in between. CDR1 SEHNR and CDR2 FQNEAQ come from the germline V gene (reference sequence). Authors of the study amplified TCR beta CDR3 regions from RNA transcripts. HTBI primers were employed in a first-round RT-PCR of the TCR CDR3. MiXCR, applied by TCRdb to the multiplex PCR reads, yields one record per CDR3 protein. This table holds almost 350,000 distinct CDR3 sequences, 15% to 20% found once. This clonotype appeared many times. What it recognizes is unknown.

This clonotype originated in a woman between 35 and 50 years old with Graves' ophthalmopathy. The genes are TRBV7-9 and TRBJ2-5; D possibly corresponds to TRBD1 (5 bases). Material for sequencing was blood. CDR3 sequence: CASSFDRKQETQYF. DNA for the CDR3: TGTGCCAGCAGCTTTGACAGAAAACAAGAGACCCAGTACTTC.